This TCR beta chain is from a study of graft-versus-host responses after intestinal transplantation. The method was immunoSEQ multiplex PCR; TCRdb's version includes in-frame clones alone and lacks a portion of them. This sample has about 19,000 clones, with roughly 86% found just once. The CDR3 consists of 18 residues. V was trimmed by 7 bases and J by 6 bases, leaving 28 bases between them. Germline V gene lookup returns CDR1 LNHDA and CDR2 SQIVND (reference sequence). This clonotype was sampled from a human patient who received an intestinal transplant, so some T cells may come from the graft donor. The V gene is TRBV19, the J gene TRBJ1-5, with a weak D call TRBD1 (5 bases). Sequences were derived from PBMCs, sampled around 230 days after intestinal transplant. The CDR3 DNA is TGTGCCAGTACGCGAGCACGCTGGGGCAGGGATGTTCTTCAGCCCCAGCATTTT. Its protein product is CASTRARWGRDVLQPQHF.